These T cell receptor beta chains were read from a single sample in a study of blood T cells in healthy people across ages. Using its own MiXCR run on the 5' RACE reads, TCRdb lists one record per CDR3 protein. The sample has 1.5 million or so distinct CDR3 sequences, under 55% seen once. The specimen was blood. The origin of the receptors is a woman aged 18-35 years in good health. CDR3s include the opening cysteine and the closing phenylalanine or tryptophan. D genes are given only for firm matches. Expanded clones are given a class, and other clones once, few, many or no size at all.

V gene,J gene,D gene,clone size,CDR3 DNA,CDR3 protein
TRBV29-1,TRBJ1-1,.,.,TGCAGCGTTGTCGGGGGCACATCCGAAGCTTTCTTT,CSVVGGTSEAFF
TRBV27,TRBJ2-7,.,.,TGTGCTAGCAGTTTACCCGCATTCTTCTACGAGCAGTACTTC,CASSLPAFFYEQYF
TRBV5-1,TRBJ2-7,.,.,TGCGCCAGCAGCTCGGACGCCGGGTTCCCCTTTTACGAGCAGTACTTC,CASSSDAGFPFYEQYF
TRBV27,TRBJ2-1,TRBD2,.,TGTGCCAGCAGCCTCCCTACTAGCGGGTTTAATGAGCAGTTCTTC,CASSLPTSGFNEQFF
TRBV2,TRBJ2-7,.,.,TGTGCCAGCACCTTCCGCTTATACGAGCAGTACTTC,CASTFRLYEQYF
TRBV6-6,TRBJ1-2,TRBD1,.,TGTGCCTTCCAGACGGATACAGGGGGTGGCTACACCTTC,CAFQTDTGGGYTF
TRBV6-2/TRBV6-3,TRBJ2-3,TRBD2,.,TGTGCCAGCAGACGTGGCGGGAGTGCAGATACGCAGTATTTT,CASRRGGSADTQYF
TRBV27,TRBJ1-6,.,once,TGTGCCAGCAGTTTTGACAGACAGAATAATTCACCCCTCCACTTT,CASSFDRQNNSPLHF
TRBV7-2,TRBJ1-4,.,once,TGTGCCAGCAGCTTAAAGGGGAGGGGTGAAAAACTGTTTTTT,CASSLKGRGEKLFF
TRBV30,TRBJ2-7,.,.,TGTGCCTGGACAGGGACTGAGCAGTACTTC,CAWTGTEQYF
TRBV9,TRBJ2-7,.,many,TGTGCCAGCAGCGGGGGGCAGTCCTACGAGCAGTACTTC,CASSGGQSYEQYF
TRBV28,TRBJ1-5,.,few,TGTGCCAGCAGTTTGGAGGGCAACAATCAGCCCCAGCATTTT,CASSLEGNNQPQHF
TRBV7-9,TRBJ2-1,.,.,TGTGCCAGCAACCCGATAGAGTCTTCAGAGACCCAGTTCTTC,CASNPIESSETQFF
TRBV5-1,TRBJ2-1,TRBD2,few,TGCGCCAGCAGCACGACAGCGGGAGCGGCCAATGAGCAGTTCTTC,CASSTTAGAANEQFF
TRBV3-1,TRBJ2-1,.,.,TGTGCCAGCAGCCCAGCTGAGATAGCGCCCTACAATGAGCAGTTCTTC,CASSPAEIAPYNEQFF
TRBV12-3/TRBV12-4,TRBJ2-3,.,.,TGTGCCAGCAGCCCCGGGCTGGTCGGGGGCCGAAGTACGCAGTATTTT,CASSPGLVGGRSTQYF
TRBV4-3,TRBJ1-2,.,.,TGCGCCAGCAGCCAAGATTTCGGCAGGGATGGCTACACCTTC,CASSQDFGRDGYTF
TRBV10-3,TRBJ2-7,.,.,TGTGCCATCAGCAGAAGCCAGGCCAACTCCTACAATGAGCAGTACTTC,CAISRSQANSYNEQYF
TRBV6-2/TRBV6-3,TRBJ2-7,TRBD1,few,TGTGCCAGCAGCGGACAGGACTACGAGCAGTACTTC,CASSGQDYEQYF
TRBV28,TRBJ2-7,.,.,TGTGCCAGCAGTTCGCCCGGCCCGGGCGAGCAGTACTTC,CASSSPGPGEQYF
TRBV20-1,TRBJ2-4,.,.,TGCAGTGCTAGAGATCGGGGACGGTACCCGCAATCTGAGCAGTACTTC,CSARDRGRYPQSEQYF
TRBV6-1,TRBJ2-7,TRBD1,.,TGTGCCAGCAGTTCCACAGGGGGCATCGACGAGCAGTACTTC,CASSSTGGIDEQYF
TRBV12-3/TRBV12-4,TRBJ1-2,.,.,TGTGCCAGCAGTTTCTCCCAAAGGCTCTATGGCTACACCTTC,CASSFSQRLYGYTF
TRBV5-1,TRBJ2-5,TRBD1,.,TGCGCCAGCAGCGCCACCGGGACAGGTCAGCAGACCCAGTACTTC,CASSATGTGQQTQYF
TRBV4-3,TRBJ1-4,TRBD1,.,TGCGCCAGTCAGGACAGGGGGTTTACTAATGAAAAACTGTTTTTT,CASQDRGFTNEKLFF
TRBV6-5,TRBJ1-4,.,few,TGTGCCAGCAGTTACGGGACACTGGGTGAAAAACTGTTTTTT,CASSYGTLGEKLFF
TRBV11-1,TRBJ2-7,.,few,TGTGCCAGCAGCTTTCAGGTGGGGTACGAGCAGTACTTC,CASSFQVGYEQYF
TRBV6-5,TRBJ2-7,TRBD1,.,TGTGCCAGCAACCTAAGCCGGGACAGGGAGCACGAGCAGTACTTC,CASNLSRDREHEQYF
TRBV18,TRBJ2-7,.,few,TGTGCCAGCTCACCTGGGCGGGTTACCTACGAGCAGTACTTC,CASSPGRVTYEQYF
TRBV5-6,TRBJ2-7,.,.,TGTGCCAGCAGCTTATCCTCCGGGTCCCACGAGCAGTACTTC,CASSLSSGSHEQYF
TRBV13,TRBJ2-1,TRBD2,.,TGTGCCAGCAGCTTAGGTGGACTAGCGGGTTACAATGAGCAGTTCTTC,CASSLGGLAGYNEQFF
TRBV12-3/TRBV12-4,TRBJ2-1,.,.,TGTGCCAGCAGTGGAGCAGGATCCCGTAGGGATGAGCAGTTCTTC,CASSGAGSRRDEQFF
TRBV6-6,TRBJ1-1,.,few,TGTGCCAGCAGCGAACAGGGTTCTTTTAACACTGAAGCTTTCTTT,CASSEQGSFNTEAFF
TRBV18,TRBJ1-5,.,few,TGTGCCAGCTCGCTATCGGCAGGGTCTAATCAGCCCCAGCATTTT,CASSLSAGSNQPQHF
TRBV20-1,TRBJ1-2,.,few,TGCAGTGCTATGGGACGGAGAGACTATGGCTACACCTTC,CSAMGRRDYGYTF
TRBV6-5,TRBJ1-1,.,.,TGTGCCAGCAGTTACTCGGCGTCGGGGACCAACACTGAAGCTTTCTTT,CASSYSASGTNTEAFF
TRBV7-2,TRBJ1-2,.,few,TGTGCCAGCAGCTTATTGAGGGGGACTCCCACGGAGTATGGCTACACCTTC,CASSLLRGTPTEYGYTF
TRBV6-5,TRBJ2-4,TRBD1,.,TGTGCCAGCTGGCCAGGGGGCGGCCCAAAAAACATTCAGTACTTC,CASWPGGGPKNIQYF
TRBV4-3,TRBJ2-1,TRBD1,many,TGCGCCAGCAGCCAGCGACAGGGTTCTTACAATGAGCAGTTCTTC,CASSQRQGSYNEQFF
TRBV9,TRBJ1-4,.,few,TGTGCCAGCAGTGCAGGGTCAACTAATGAAAAACTGTTTTTT,CASSAGSTNEKLFF